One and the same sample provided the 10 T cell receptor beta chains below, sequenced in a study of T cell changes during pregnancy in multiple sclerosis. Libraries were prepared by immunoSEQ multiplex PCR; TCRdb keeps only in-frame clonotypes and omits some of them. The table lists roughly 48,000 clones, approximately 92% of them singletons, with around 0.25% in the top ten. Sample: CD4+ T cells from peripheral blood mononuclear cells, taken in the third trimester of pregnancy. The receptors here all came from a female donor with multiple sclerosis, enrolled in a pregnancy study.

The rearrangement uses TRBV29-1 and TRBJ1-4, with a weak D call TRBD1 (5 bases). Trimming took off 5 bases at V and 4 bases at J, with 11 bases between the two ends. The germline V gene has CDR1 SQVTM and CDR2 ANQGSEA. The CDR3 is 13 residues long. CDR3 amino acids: CSVLGGGNEKLFF. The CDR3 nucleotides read TGCAGCGTTCTGGGGGGTGGTAATGAAAAACTGTTTTTT.

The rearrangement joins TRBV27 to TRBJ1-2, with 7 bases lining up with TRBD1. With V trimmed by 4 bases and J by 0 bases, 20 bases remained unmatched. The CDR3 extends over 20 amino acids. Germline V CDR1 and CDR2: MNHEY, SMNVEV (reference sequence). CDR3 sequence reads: CASSSYTITGAGLANYGYTF. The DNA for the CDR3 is TGTGCCAGCAGTTCCTACACAATAACAGGGGCCGGGTTAGCTAACTATGGCTACACCTTC.

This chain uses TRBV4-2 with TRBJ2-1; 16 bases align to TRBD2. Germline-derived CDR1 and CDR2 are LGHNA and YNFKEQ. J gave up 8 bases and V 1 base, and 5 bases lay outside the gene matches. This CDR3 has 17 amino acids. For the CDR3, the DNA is TGTGCCAGCAGCCAAGTCGGGACTAGCGGGAGGGAGTATGAGCAGTTCTTC. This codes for CASSQVGTSGREYEQFF.

CDR3 sequence (DNA): TGCGCCAGCAGCTTGGCAGGGGCCACTGAAGCTTTCTTT. Protein product: CASSLAGATEAFF. The gene calls are TRBV5-1 and TRBJ1-1; maybe TRBD1 (6 bases). CDR1 SGHRS and CDR2 YFSETQ come from the germline V gene. The CDR3 length is 13 residues. The germline V and J ends were trimmed by 0 bases and 4 bases, with 7 bases remaining between them.

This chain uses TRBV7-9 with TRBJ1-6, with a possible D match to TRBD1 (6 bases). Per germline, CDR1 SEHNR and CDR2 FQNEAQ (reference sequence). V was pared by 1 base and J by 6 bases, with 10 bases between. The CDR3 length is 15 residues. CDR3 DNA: TGTGCCAGCAGCTTAGGGGACATGGGTAATTCACCCCTCCACTTT. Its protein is CASSLGDMGNSPLHF. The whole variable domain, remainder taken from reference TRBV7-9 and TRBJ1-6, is DTGVSQNPRHKITKRGQNVTFRCDPISEHNRLYWYRQTLGQGPEFLTYFQNEAQLEKSRLLSDRFSAERPKGSFSTLEIQRTEQGDSAMYLCASSLGDMGNSPLHFGNGTRLTVT.

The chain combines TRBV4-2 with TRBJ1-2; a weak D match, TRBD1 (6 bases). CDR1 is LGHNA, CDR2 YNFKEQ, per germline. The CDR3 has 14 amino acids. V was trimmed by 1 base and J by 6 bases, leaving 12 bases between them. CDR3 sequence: CASSQVAGGDGYTF. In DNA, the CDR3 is TGTGCCAGCAGCCAAGTAGCTGGGGGCGATGGCTACACCTTC.

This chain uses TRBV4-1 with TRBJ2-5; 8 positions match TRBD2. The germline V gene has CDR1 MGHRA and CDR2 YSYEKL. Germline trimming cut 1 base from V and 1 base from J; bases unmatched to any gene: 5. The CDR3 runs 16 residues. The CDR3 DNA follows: TGCGCCAGCAGCCAAGCGGCTAGCGGGCCCCAAGAGACCCAGTACTTC. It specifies CASSQAASGPQETQYF.

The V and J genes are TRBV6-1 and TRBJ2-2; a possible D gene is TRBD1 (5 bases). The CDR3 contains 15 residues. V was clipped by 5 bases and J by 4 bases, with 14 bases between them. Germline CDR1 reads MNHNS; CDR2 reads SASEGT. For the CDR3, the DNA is TGTGCCAGCAGTCGAAGCCGACAGACCACCGGGGAGCTGTTTTTT. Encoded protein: CASSRSRQTTGELFF.

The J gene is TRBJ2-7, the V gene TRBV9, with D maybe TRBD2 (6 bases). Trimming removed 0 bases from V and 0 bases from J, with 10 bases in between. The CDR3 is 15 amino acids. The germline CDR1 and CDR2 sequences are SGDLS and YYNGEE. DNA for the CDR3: TGTGCCAGCAGCGTAGGGGACTCAAGCTCCTACGAGCAGTACTTC. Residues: CASSVGDSSSYEQYF.

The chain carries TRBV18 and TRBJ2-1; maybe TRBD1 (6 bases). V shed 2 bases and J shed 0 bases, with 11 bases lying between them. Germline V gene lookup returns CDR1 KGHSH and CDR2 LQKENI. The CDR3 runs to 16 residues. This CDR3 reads CASSPVDSSSYNEQFF. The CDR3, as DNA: TGTGCCAGCTCACCAGTGGACAGCAGCTCCTACAATGAGCAGTTCTTC.